This passage covers 8 T cell receptor beta chains from one sample sequenced in a study of identical twins. One entry per CDR3 protein results from TCRdb running MiXCR on the 5' RACE reads. The data show just over 500,000 distinct CDR3 sequences, with roughly 21% seen just once and about 0.91% held by the top ten. These same data were also listed under a study on T cells expressing NK-cell markers.

Sequenced input: CD4+ T cells sorted from blood. The source of these receptors is a woman between 18 and 30 years old in good health.

The rearrangement joins TRBV12-3 or TRBV12-4 to TRBJ2-3; 12 positions match TRBD2. V was pared by 5 bases and J by 2 bases, with 8 bases of the junction left unmatched. CDR3 length equals 17 residues. The CDR3 reads CASSLRLAGAPTDTQYF. Written as DNA, the CDR3 is TGTGCCAGCAGTCTCCGACTAGCGGGGGCCCCCACAGATACGCAGTATTTT.

The J gene is TRBJ1-4, the V gene TRBV20-1, with no clear D. CDR3 length: 16 residues. Germline CDR1 reads DFQATT; CDR2 reads SNEGSKA (reference sequence). Deletions cut 0 bases from V and 4 bases from J, with 15 bases between. The CDR3 loop reads CSARDAVAAYNEKLFF. The CDR3 region has the DNA TGCAGTGCTAGAGATGCAGTAGCGGCCTATAATGAAAAACTGTTTTTT.

The rearrangement links TRBV20-1 to TRBJ2-5; 9 nucleotides match TRBD2. Trimming took 1 base from V and 2 from J; bases not matched to a gene: 2. From germline, CDR1 is DFQATT and CDR2 SNEGSKA (reference sequence). The CDR3 contains 14 residues. CDR3 sequence reads: CSARGLAGQETQYF. In DNA form, the CDR3 reads TGCAGTGCTAGAGGGCTAGCGGGACAAGAGACCCAGTACTTC.

This clonotype was observed a few times. This chain connects TRBV20-1 to TRBJ2-1, with 8 bases that match TRBD2. Germline V gene data show CDR1 as DFQATT and CDR2 as SNEGSKA (reference sequence). The length of the CDR3 is 15 residues. Germline trimming cut 2 bases from V and 8 bases from J; bases unmatched to any gene: 11. CDR3 protein: CSARTPAGAGDEQFF. The CDR3, as DNA: TGCAGTGCTAGAACCCCAGCGGGAGCAGGCGATGAGCAGTTCTTC.

CDR3 sequence reads: CASSPRTNPADTQYF. The DNA for the CDR3 is TGCGCCAGCAGCCCGCGGACCAACCCCGCAGATACGCAGTATTTT. V is TRBV5-1 and J is TRBJ2-3; no clear D gene. The CDR3 loop spans 15 amino acids. The germline CDR1 and CDR2 sequences are SGHRS and YFSETQ. Trimming removed 4 bases at V and 4 bases at J, with 16 bases between.

The chain links TRBV7-8 to TRBJ2-4; the D is unclear. The CDR3 spans 12 residues. V was trimmed by 2 bases and J by 8 bases, leaving 7 bases between them. CDR1 SGHVS and CDR2 FQNEAQ come from the germline V gene. In DNA form, the CDR3 reads TGTGCCAGCAGCTTACACGAAGACATTCAGTACTTC. Protein: CASSLHEDIQYF.

This clonotype was counted a few times. The chain links TRBV21-1 to TRBJ2-1; TRBD2, the D gene given by the table, was not confirmed from the DNA. TRBV21-1 is marked as a pseudogene. The CDR3 is 15 amino acids. CDR3 residues: CASTLKRPWPNEQFF. The CDR3 DNA reads TGTGCCAGCACCCTTAAGCGGCCGTGGCCTAATGAGCAGTTCTTC.

The V gene is TRBV15, the J gene TRBJ2-7; D not certain. Germline CDR1 reads LNHNV; CDR2 reads YYDKDF (reference sequence). This CDR3 is 13 amino acids long. Between the trimmed V and J ends, which lost 1 base and 6 bases, there was a span of 10 bases. The CDR3 DNA sequence: TGTGCCACCAGCAGAGTCCGGTCGGGCGAGCAGTACTTC. Translated: CATSRVRSGEQYF.